One sample yielded the 27 T cell receptor beta chains listed below, sequenced in a study of blood T cell repertoires in COVID-19. Using immunoSEQ multiplex PCR, the repertoire was profiled, and TCRdb retains in-frame clones only, with some absent. The data hold roughly 500,000 clones, with approximately 92% observed a single time. Sequencing was done on a sample of peripheral blood. These receptors came from a man between 18 and 35 years old with COVID-19, enrolled during active disease.

The chain couples TRBV14 to TRBJ2-1; TRBD2 matches at 12 bases. CDR1 is SGHDN, CDR2 FVKESK, per germline. Trimming removed 0 bases from V and 7 bases from J; junction bases left unmatched: 7. CDR3 length: 17 residues. In nucleotides, the CDR3 is TGTGCCAGCAGCCAAGACCGTCTAGCGGGGGGGCATAATGAGCAGTTCTTC. The encoded protein is CASSQDRLAGGHNEQFF.

The chain employs TRBV3-1 (or the pseudogene TRBV3-2) and TRBJ2-7; 10 positions match TRBD2. Germline trimming cut 3 bases from V and 3 bases from J; bases unmatched to any gene: 11. The CDR3 runs 17 residues. Germline V gene sequence: CDR1 LGHDT, CDR2 YNNKEL (reference sequence). The CDR3 reads CASSQGTSGAPYYEQYF. In nucleotides, the CDR3 is TGTGCCAGCAGCCAGGGAACTAGCGGGGCGCCATACTACGAGCAGTACTTC.

This clone was detected only once. The chain carries TRBV9 and TRBJ1-3; 7 positions agree with TRBD1. Losses at the gene ends were 2 bases for V and 4 bases for J; bases not matched to a gene: 6. The CDR3 extends over 15 amino acids. Germline V gene data show CDR1 as SGDLS and CDR2 as YYNGEE. CDR3 loop: CASSVTTGTGNTIYF. The CDR3 DNA is TGTGCCAGCAGCGTCACGACAGGGACCGGAAACACCATATATTTT.

This clone came up a few times. V is TRBV5-1 and J is TRBJ2-5; 8 bases map to TRBD2. CDR1 is SGHRS, CDR2 YFSETQ, per germline. The CDR3 sequence is 14 residues long. Trimming removed 0 bases from V and 5 bases from J; junction bases left unmatched: 3. The CDR3 here is CASSLGLASETQYF. DNA of the CDR3: TGCGCCAGCAGCTTGGGACTAGCGAGCGAGACCCAGTACTTC. Complete variable domain (other parts from reference TRBV5-1 and TRBJ2-5): KAGVTQTPRYLIKTRGQQVTLSCSPISGHRSVSWYQQTPGQGLQFLFEYFSETQRNKGNFPGRFSGRQFSNSRSEMNVSTLELGDSALYLCASSLGLASETQYFGPGTRLLVL.

This rearrangement joins TRBV5-6 to TRBJ2-1; TRBD2 agrees at 9 bases. This CDR3 spans 16 amino acids. Germline V gene sequence: CDR1 SGHDT, CDR2 YYEEEE. Trimming cost V 4 bases and J 0 bases; bases outside gene matches: 5. The CDR3: CASSDGGGGSYNEQFF. CDR3 DNA: TGTGCCAGCAGCGACGGCGGGGGGGGCTCCTACAATGAGCAGTTCTTC.

The rearrangement links TRBV5-1 to TRBJ2-7; tentative D call: TRBD1 (5 bases). This CDR3 is built from 14 residues. Trimming pared 4 bases from V and 5 bases from J, leaving 16 bases between. The V gene's germline CDR1 is SGHRS and CDR2 YFSETQ. The CDR3 loop reads CASSPGSGWDEQYF. The CDR3 DNA reads as TGCGCCAGCAGCCCTGGTTCAGGGTGGGACGAGCAGTACTTC.

There are a few counts of this clone. The gene calls are TRBV2 and TRBJ1-4, with D possibly TRBD1 on 5 matching bases. Trimming removed 6 bases from V and 2 bases from J, with 10 bases in between. The germline V gene encodes CDR1 SNHLY and CDR2 FYNNEI. This CDR3 is built from 14 residues. The CDR3: CASRTGGTNEKLFF. The CDR3 DNA follows: TGTGCCAGCAGAACAGGCGGTACTAATGAAAAACTGTTTTTT.

As regards this clone: Other nucleotide sequences from this sample produce the same CDR3. The chain is built from TRBV5-1 and TRBJ2-5; 7 positions agree with TRBD2. The V segment lost 0 bases and the J segment 4 bases; nucleotides outside the gene matches: 0. Germline V gives CDR1 SGHRS, CDR2 YFSETQ. The CDR3 has 13 amino acids. In DNA form, the CDR3 reads TGCGCCAGCAGCTTGGCGGGAGGAGAGACCCAGTACTTC. Its protein product is CASSLAGGETQYF.

The V and J genes are TRBV2 and TRBJ2-1; a weak D match, TRBD2 (6 bases). V lost 0 bases to trimming and J lost 4 bases, with 10 bases between them. The CDR3 runs 15 residues. CDR1 SNHLY and CDR2 FYNNEI come from the germline V gene. The CDR3 coding sequence is TGTGCCAGCAGTGAAGCGGACTACCCGTACAATGAGCAGTTCTTC. Translated, it gives CASSEADYPYNEQFF.

The chain carries TRBV6-5 and TRBJ2-7; 7 nucleotides line up with TRBD1. CDR3 length: 15 residues. V was pared by 0 bases and J by 0 bases, with 2 bases of the junction left unmatched. CDR1 MNHEY and CDR2 SVGAGI come from the germline V gene. CDR3 DNA: TGTGCCAGCAGTTACTCGGGACAGAACTCCTACGAGCAGTACTTC. This gives the protein CASSYSGQNSYEQYF.

The V and J genes are TRBV29-1 and TRBJ1-3; D may be TRBD1 (6 bases). This CDR3 is 15 amino acids long. Trimming took off 6 bases at V and 0 bases at J, with 15 bases between the two ends. Germline loops: CDR1 SQVTM, CDR2 ANQGSEA. This CDR3 is CSVVAGTSSGNTIYF. CDR3 coding DNA: TGCAGCGTAGTGGCAGGGACAAGCTCTGGAAACACCATATATTTT. The variable domain in full, with the rest retrieved from reference TRBV29-1 and TRBJ1-3, is SAVISQKPSRDICQRGTSLTIQCQVDSQVTMMFWYRQQPGQSLTLIATANQGSEATYESGFVIDKFPISRPNLTFSTLTVSNMSPEDSSIYLCSVVAGTSSGNTIYFGEGSWLTVV.

This clone was observed many times. The CDR3 spells CASRGAASGNQPQHF. The CDR3, as DNA: TGTGCCAGCAGAGGAGCGGCCTCTGGCAATCAGCCCCAGCATTTT. The chain employs TRBV28 and TRBJ1-5; D remains unclear. Germline V gene sequence: CDR1 MDHEN, CDR2 SYDVKM. V was trimmed by 6 bases and J by 2 bases, leaving 14 bases between them. The CDR3 has 15 amino acids.

About this clone itself: Distinct nucleotide sequences in the sample also encode this CDR3. This chain links TRBV2 with TRBJ2-5, with 7 bases identical to TRBD1. After removal of 4 bases from V and 4 bases from J, the junction contained 3 bases not matched to a gene. CDR1 and CDR2 (germline): SNHLY, FYNNEI. This CDR3 spans 13 amino acids. CDR3 bases: TGTGCCAGCAGTGGACAGGGACGAGAGACCCAGTACTTC. Translation: CASSGQGRETQYF.

V usage is TRBV19 and J usage is TRBJ2-7, with D perhaps TRBD2 (5 bases). Trimming took 8 bases from V and 5 from J, leaving 16 bases between them. CDR1 and CDR2 (germline): LNHDA, SQIVND (reference sequence). The CDR3 loop spans 13 amino acids. Here the CDR3 DNA reads TGTGCCAGTGGGAGCTTCGGGGTTAACGAGCAGTACTTC. Protein product: CASGSFGVNEQYF. The complete variable domain, with remaining parts taken from reference TRBV19 and TRBJ2-7, reads DGGITQSPKYLFRKEGQNVTLSCEQNLNHDAMYWYRQDPGQGLRLIYYSQIVNDFQKGDIAEGYSVSREKKESFPLTVTSAQKNPTAFYLCASGSFGVNEQYFGPGTRLTVT.

CDR3 coding DNA: TGTGCCAGCAGCTTTACCGGGACAGACGGCGTGGGGGCCCAGTACTTC. This encodes CASSFTGTDGVGAQYF. This rearrangement joins TRBV11-2 to TRBJ2-5, with 7 bases fitting TRBD1. CDR1 is SGHAT and CDR2 is FQNNGV in the germline V gene. With 3 bases clipped from V and 9 bases from J, the junction kept 16 bases outside the gene matches. This CDR3 has 16 residues.

This sequence joins TRBV9 and TRBJ2-3; D is perhaps TRBD2 (5 bases). The CDR3 covers 15 residues. Trimming took 1 base from V and 1 from J, leaving 10 bases between them. Germline CDR1 SGDLS, CDR2 YYNGEE. DNA of the CDR3: TGTGCCAGCAGCGTAACTGCGGGTGGCACAGATACGCAGTATTTT. It translates to CASSVTAGGTDTQYF. Filled out from reference TRBV9 and TRBJ2-3, the complete variable domain reads DSGVTQTPKHLITATGQRVTLRCSPRSGDLSVYWYQQSLDQGLQFLIQYYNGEERAKGNILERFSAQQFPDLHSELNLSSLELGDSALYFCASSVTAGGTDTQYFGPGTRLTVL.

The J gene is TRBJ2-3, the V gene TRBV5-4; possibly TRBD1 for D (6 bases). V dropped 1 base and J dropped 6 bases, with 18 bases sitting between them. Germline CDR1 and CDR2: SGHNT and YYREEE (reference sequence). This CDR3 is 16 amino acids long. DNA of the CDR3: TGTGCCAGCAGCTTGCGGCAGGGGCTCCCTGTTGATACGCAGTATTTT. Its protein is CASSLRQGLPVDTQYF.

J is TRBJ2-7 and V is TRBV5-1; possible D gene TRBD2, 5 bases. V gave up 0 bases and J gave up 2 bases, with 9 bases separating them. This CDR3 has 14 amino acids. The germline V gene has CDR1 SGHRS and CDR2 YFSETQ. For the CDR3, the DNA is TGCGCCAGCAGCTTGGCCGGGGATACCTACGAGCAGTACTTC. Translated, it gives CASSLAGDTYEQYF.

V is TRBV18 and J is TRBJ2-5; 13 positions match TRBD2. Germline-derived CDR1 and CDR2 are KGHSH and LQKENI. With 1 base clipped from V and 4 bases from J, the junction kept 6 bases outside the gene matches. The CDR3 sequence is 17 residues long. CDR3 nucleotide sequence: TGTGCCAGCTCACCACTGAGACTAGCGGGAGGTGGAGAGACCCAGTACTTC. It translates to CASSPLRLAGGGETQYF.

The chain has TRBV18 and TRBJ2-1, with 7 bases fitting TRBD1. Germline loops: CDR1 KGHSH, CDR2 LQKENI. The CDR3 spans 16 residues. V was clipped by 2 bases and J by 5 bases; unmatched bases: 9. This CDR3 reads CASSPLTGAINNEQFF. The CDR3 bases are TGTGCCAGCTCACCATTAACAGGGGCAATTAACAATGAGCAGTTCTTC.

The genes are TRBV19 and TRBJ1-5; no definite D call. Germline lookup yields CDR1 LNHDA and CDR2 SQIVND (reference sequence). The CDR3 consists of 11 residues. Deletions cut 10 bases from V and 12 bases from J, with 16 bases between. The CDR3 DNA follows: TGTGCCACATCATCCCCCCCGGGCCAGCATTTT. The encoded protein is CATSSPPGQHF.

CDR3 nucleotide sequence: TGTGCCAGCAGCTTGCTCGCGGGAATCGACGAGCAGTACTTC. Its protein is CASSLLAGIDEQYF. The chain employs TRBV11-2 and TRBJ2-7, with a weak D call TRBD2 (6 bases). Trimming stripped 3 bases from V and 5 bases from J, with 14 bases between. The CDR3 loop spans 14 amino acids. Per germline, CDR1 SGHAT and CDR2 FQNNGV.

The rearrangement joins TRBV19 to TRBJ1-1, with 8 bases lining up with TRBD1. This CDR3 region has 15 residues. The germline V gene encodes CDR1 LNHDA and CDR2 SQIVND (reference sequence). V was clipped by 3 bases and J by 1 base; unmatched bases: 4. In nucleotides, the CDR3 is TGTGCCAGTAGTATGCCAGGGGGCACGAACACTGAAGCTTTCTTT. This codes for CASSMPGGTNTEAFF. The full variable domain, with the rest looked up from reference TRBV19 and TRBJ1-1, is DGGITQSPKYLFRKEGQNVTLSCEQNLNHDAMYWYRQDPGQGLRLIYYSQIVNDFQKGDIAEGYSVSREKKESFPLTVTSAQKNPTAFYLCASSMPGGTNTEAFFGQGTRLTVV.

This clone was seen more than once but under ten times. The chain uses TRBV24-1 and TRBJ2-1; TRBD1 matches 8 bases. CDR3 length: 14 residues. CDR1 is KGHDR and CDR2 is SFDVKD in the germline V gene. V dropped 10 bases and J dropped 0; count of bases not matched to a gene: 4. CDR3 region: CATRTGGSYNEQFF. The CDR3 region has the DNA TGTGCCACAAGAACAGGGGGCTCCTACAATGAGCAGTTCTTC.

The chain links TRBV6-2 or TRBV6-3 to TRBJ2-1; 9 positions match TRBD2. V lost 5 bases and J lost 6; bases outside the gene matches: 17. Germline CDR1 MNHEY, CDR2 SVGEGT. This CDR3 region has 18 residues. The chain's CDR3 is CASSRVLGTSRGGNEQFF. The CDR3 nucleotides read TGTGCCAGCAGTCGGGTGTTAGGGACTAGCCGAGGGGGCAATGAGCAGTTCTTC.

This clone occurred once. The gene calls are TRBV4-1 and TRBJ2-1, with a tentative D call TRBD1 (6 bases). V lost 2 bases to trimming and J lost 4 bases, with 15 bases between them. The germline V gene has CDR1 MGHRA and CDR2 YSYEKL. The CDR3 totals 16 residues. CDR3 DNA: TGCGCCAGCAGCCAACCCGGACAGAAGGTTTACAATGAGCAGTTCTTC. Residues: CASSQPGQKVYNEQFF.

V gene TRBV15 combines with J gene TRBJ2-1; D may be TRBD2 (6 bases). Germline V CDR1 and CDR2: LNHNV, YYDKDF (reference sequence). CDR3 length: 16 residues. The V and J ends lost 2 bases and 5 bases respectively, with 16 bases between them. CDR3 loop: CATSRLEVAADNEQFF. The CDR3 bases are TGTGCCACCAGCAGATTGGAGGTAGCGGCTGACAATGAGCAGTTCTTC. Looking up the rest from reference TRBV15 and TRBJ2-1 gives the full variable domain: DAMVIQNPRYQVTQFGKPVTLSCSQTLNHNVMYWYQQKSSQAPKLLFHYYDKDFNNEADTPDNFQSRRPNTSFCFLDIRSPGLGDTAMYLCATSRLEVAADNEQFFGPGTRLTVL.